This TCR beta chain was sequenced for a study of control samples from healthy donors and cancer patients. Clones were read by immunoSEQ multiplex PCR, and TCRdb kept only the in-frame ones, dropping some. The table has about 220,000 clones, around 94% seen once. This sequence originates from a man over 45 in good health. What was sequenced was blood.

Written as DNA, the CDR3 is TGTGCCAGCAGCCACCTGATAGGGAGAAACAATCAGCCCCAGCATTTT. Translated: CASSHLIGRNNQPQHF. The chain carries TRBV7-8 and TRBJ1-5; D is uncertain. The CDR3 covers 16 residues. Trimming removed 5 bases from V and 3 bases from J, with 17 bases in between. Germline loops: CDR1 SGHVS, CDR2 FQNEAQ.